Described below is a single T cell receptor (beta chain) sequence and its context. No antigen is known for it. No base quality information exists; no much larger clone differs at one position. This record comes from a study of cytomegalovirus exposure and HLA in healthy donors (dated by TCRdb to about 2017). Background for the entire study: An earlier analysis of some 600 of the donors reported roughly 300 Gb of sequence data and 100 million to 120 million unique TCR beta sequences obtained from 150 million to 200 million T cells. About 280 gigabases of sequencing data and roughly 81 million unique TCR sequences made up an early release that covered 500 to 650 HLA-typed donors. The T cell repertoires of 666 subjects were profiled by immunosequencing and related to cytomegalovirus serostatus. Rather than drawing on any new phenotypic data, the later analysis identified candidate immune exposures from TCR beta sequences and the way those sequences occurred across donors. In addition to the first cohort of roughly 670 subjects, a separate validation cohort of some 120 different subjects was used. Of the roughly 410 genotyped donors, less than 90% were placed in the genetic ancestry cluster associated with self-reported Caucasian donors. Class I and class II HLA loci were covered by the typing at four-digit resolution. All discovery cohort repertoires had been generated on a single sequencing platform. A later analysis re-examined previously published TCR beta repertoires from 610 or so donors and added high-resolution HLA genotyping to investigate patterns of TCR occurrence. To decide whether each TCR beta V gene segment behaved as functional or pseudogenic, an earlier analysis of fewer than 750 of the donors relied on high-throughput TCR beta sequencing. Donor age, sex, ethnicity and CMV serostatus were compiled alongside the repertoire data. The study combined high-throughput TCR immunosequencing, statistical association of individual TCRs with disease status, and machine learning to predict cytomegalovirus infection status. Typing coverage differed by locus: A, B, C, DRB1 and DQB1 were typed in about 620-630 donors, DQA1 in 500 to 550, DPA1 in 600 to 610, and DPB1 in 472. A later genetic analysis took genome-wide SNP genotypes for about 65% of the 666 donors and used that subset as a discovery cohort. The aim of the study was to test whether cataloging public T cell receptors could identify signatures of past pathogen exposure. Across approximately 400 genotyped donors of the cohort, an average of roughly 250,000 unique TCR beta nucleotide sequences per donor were sequenced, and approximately 19% of those sequences were non-productive. A handful of DR-DQ haplotypes were handled as single units for association and clustering because linkage in the cohort was strong.

The study at large found these results: Most TCR sequences were seen in very few donors, while some public TCRs were found in many individuals. A further reported finding was that TCR beta sequences accurately predicted the HLA-A and HLA-B alleles for most subjects in the first cohort. A total of 150 or so TCR beta chains were listed by the study as associated with cytomegalovirus. According to a later analysis, parvovirus B19, influenza, CMV and Epstein-Barr virus appeared linked to several top co-occurrence clusters. A later genetic analysis associated a missense DCLRE1C variant with V-gene and J-gene trimming of TCR beta chains, and an independent cohort replicated the association. The presence/absence analyses assumed that sequencing depth was roughly uniform across donors, and that assumption may not be true. This cohort had only TCR beta chains sequenced, and the lack of alpha or paired-chain data limited which features could be detected. A later analysis found that HLA-associated TCR beta chains were more clonally expanded and had lower generation probabilities than equally common non-associated chains. An earlier analysis of approximately 570 of the donors showed that most TCR beta V segments appeared in productive rearrangements either about 87% or about 30% of the time, which broadly matched IMGT annotations. The authors suggested that the approach could potentially be generalized to other disease states and immunological phenotypes. Some IMGT-functional V segments, including TRBV6-2 and TRBV6-3, could not be told apart with the 87-base-pair reads, so those segments were excluded. Strong co-occurrence of HLA alleles, especially DR and DQ, made assigning TCR associations to individual alleles difficult. The sequencing pipeline was judged likely to have produced a cluster of highly shared sequence variants as a technical artifact. The classifier was reported to diagnose cytomegalovirus status with high specificity and sensitivity in both the original cohort and the validation cohort. Because counts were too low, roughly 16 rarely observed V segments, including chromosome 9 orphons, were left out of the earlier analysis of some 640 of the donors. A later analysis found that TCR association rates varied across HLA loci, with DRB1 alleles showing the most associated TCRs and HLA-C alleles the fewest. Three of the identified cytomegalovirus-associated TCR beta chains were confirmed in vitro to be specific for cytomegalovirus antigens. The only immune exposure information available for the cohort was CMV serostatus. Compared with the roughly 700-donor mean, donors in an Asian-associated ancestry cluster had fewer N-insertions in productive TCRs, according to a later genetic analysis. Because some donors lacked HLA typing at each locus, the association tests relied only on the typed subset. According to a later analysis, most CMV-associated TCR beta chains appeared to be HLA-restricted, and the HLA associations seemed to be driven largely by CMV exposure. Linkage disequilibrium might explain the correlated functional status among segregating V segments, but an unknown experimental factor could not be ruled out. At a false discovery rate of 0.05, a later analysis linked 15,000 to 20,000 TCR beta sequences to specific HLA alleles.

In total, around 600 healthy bone marrow donors made up the cohort. All cohort members were sampled while nominally healthy, although unrecorded immune exposures were likely present. The donor tested CMV seropositive and was one of the 289 seropositive cohort members. Every donor gave a peripheral blood sample, and the peripheral blood mononuclear cells from that sample were used for TCR beta sequencing. Genomic DNA extraction from the blood cell samples was performed with the Qiagen DNeasy Blood Extraction Kit. Library preparation used the immunoSEQ multiplex PCR assay. The multiplex PCR relied on a mix of 60 forward primers for TCR Vbeta segments and 13 reverse primers for TCR Jbeta segments. Amplification of the CDR3 region of rearranged TCR beta genes was performed with a multiplex PCR assay on genomic DNA. The amplified TCR beta libraries were sequenced on the Illumina HiSeq System as 87-base-pair reads. The paper's processing steps were these. Across the 700 or so repertoires, a later analysis counted about 81 million unique TCR beta chains, 8.5 million to 12 million of which were shared by at least two donors. Raw reads were error-corrected and collapsed into unique sequences by a nearest-neighbor algorithm in which closely related sequences were merged to remove PCR and sequencing errors. To assign V, D and J gene segments, CDR3 sequences were aligned to IMGT reference sequences. Each retained sequence needed at least a six-nucleotide match to both a V gene segment and a J gene segment. Rearrangements were classified as productive when the CDR3 lacked stop codons and remained in frame with V and J, and all other rearrangements were classified as non-productive. Following IMGT convention, CDR3 was defined as the stretch from the second conserved V-encoded cysteine to the conserved J-encoded phenylalanine. In an earlier analysis of around 600 of the donors, sequences lacking an unambiguous match to a single V gene segment were excluded. In an earlier analysis of 587 of the donors, a V segment was called functional when productive rearrangements were above 56.7%, and segregating when the standard deviation between donors exceeded 5%. A statistical classification framework was built to diagnose cytomegalovirus status from the catalog of TCR beta chain sequences. In a later analysis, TCR nucleotide sequences were compared against IMGT/GENE-DB human TR gene sequences so that V and J genes could be assigned. Using the TCRdist pipeline, a later analysis assigned CDR3 sequences along with most-parsimonious VDJ recombination scenarios. In a later analysis, each TCR beta chain was defined by its CDR3 amino acid sequence together with its V-gene family, and reads lacking a unique V-gene family were excluded. In a later analysis, approximately 640 highly shared, low-generation-probability nucleotide sequences were removed to address suspected cross-contamination and a sequencing artifact. In a later analysis, a clonal expansion index for each public chain was calculated from normalized within-repertoire ranks of inferred template counts. Generation probabilities in a later analysis came from a VDJ recombination model fitted to out-of-frame rearrangements, and those results were checked against IGoR. Hypergeometric tests were used in a later analysis to score TCR-TCR, TCR-HLA and TCR-CMV co-occurrence, with a repertoire-size bias correction applied to the TCR pairs. False discovery rates were estimated in a later analysis by permuting HLA or CMV assignments 20 times. In a later analysis, co-occurring TCRs were grouped using DBSCAN, and TCRdist sequence similarity was added for clustering within HLA-allele-positive subsets. Repertoires with fewer than 30,000 or more than 120,000 public chains were left out of co-occurrence clustering, as were five repertoires with anomalous nucleotide sharing. TCRdb's version of the immuneACCESS table is confined to in-frame rearrangements and falls short of the full clone set. An unresolved V gene accounts for under half of the shortfall where checked; the remainder is of unknown origin. The V and J calls and clone size are taken from that table; D and trimming were inferred from the DNA. Across this sample there are roughly 100,000 clones, with approximately 84% seen only once. The biggest ten clones account for 5.5% to 6.5% of the sample.

The germline V gene supplies CDR1 SGHDT and CDR2 YYEEEE. Relative to germline, V is 2 bases shorter and J is 5 bases shorter, with 13 bases between their ends. There are 14 amino acids in the CDR3, from cysteine to phenylalanine inclusive. The sequence is cut down to CDR3 DNA, 42 bases in frame from base 1. The sequence is built from TRBV5-6 and TRBJ1-2, with no reliable assignment of the D segment. The sample consisted of PBMCs. This receptor was obtained from a woman aged 18-29 years in good health and CMV-seropositive. The CDR3 reads CASSFGSAVYGYTF. The sequence in DNA is TGTGCCAGCAGCTTCGGTTCGGCGGTATATGGCTACACCTTC. With the portions outside the CDR3 filled from the reference TRBV5-6 and TRBJ1-2 genes, the complete variable region becomes DAGVTQSPTHLIKTRGQQVTLRCSPKSGHDTVSWYQQALGQGPQFIFQYYEEEERQRGNFPDRFSGHQFPNYSSELNVNALLLGDSALYLCASSFGSAVYGYTFGSGTRLTVV.